A selection of T cell receptor beta chains follows, all from one sample in a study of blood T cell repertoires in COVID-19. Here immunoSEQ multiplex PCR was the method, and the copy in TCRdb shows in-frame clones only, minus some. Among about 150,000 clones listed, about 86% were seen once. The specimen was peripheral blood. The receptors derive from a man between 65 and 85 years old with acute or convalescent COVID-19. CDR3s include the opening cysteine and the closing phenylalanine or tryptophan.

length: 16
J: TRBJ1-1
V: TRBV4-2
CDR3: CASSQAGTGGRTEAFF

length: 14
J: TRBJ1-1
V: TRBV27
CDR3: CASSAIQGGTEAFF

length: 16
J: TRBJ2-1
V: TRBV15
CDR3: CATSPYRGSFYNEQFF

length: 16
J: TRBJ2-7
V: TRBV19
CDR3: CASSMRLAGGPVEQYF

length: 14
J: TRBJ2-7
V: TRBV9
CDR3: CASSVEGQSYEQYF

length: 13
J: TRBJ1-5
V: TRBV28
CDR3: CASSPPLNQPQHF

length: 15
J: TRBJ2-7
V: TRBV28
CDR3: CASSLDRHVSYEQYF

length: 16
J: TRBJ1-2
V: TRBV27
CDR3: CASSLSIPQGSYGYTF

length: 16
J: TRBJ2-7
V: TRBV5-1
CDR3: CASSLGPAGASYEQYF

length: 15
J: TRBJ2-2
V: TRBV3-1/TRBV3-2
CDR3: CASTQGGERAGELFF